This TCR beta chain was sequenced in a study of OX40 agonist ivuxolimab in advanced cancers. The protocol was immunoSEQ multiplex PCR, while the TCRdb copy is restricted to in-frame clones and leaves out a portion. The data contain around 100,000 clones, 91% of them singletons. The sequence was obtained from an adult with an advanced solid tumor such as melanoma, head and neck, liver or kidney cancer. Sequences were derived from CD4+ or CD8+ T cells sorted from blood, sampled in a trial of the OX40 agonist ivuxolimab.

The CDR3 loop reads CASSKGQGFGGELFF. The CDR3 bases are TGTGCCAGTAGTAAAGGACAGGGGTTCGGCGGGGAGCTGTTTTTT. This sequence joins TRBV19 and TRBJ2-2; 9 nucleotides line up with TRBD1. Germline CDR1 and CDR2: LNHDA and SQIVND (reference sequence). V lost 4 bases to trimming and J lost 7 bases; unmatched junction nucleotides: 7. The CDR3 consists of 15 residues.